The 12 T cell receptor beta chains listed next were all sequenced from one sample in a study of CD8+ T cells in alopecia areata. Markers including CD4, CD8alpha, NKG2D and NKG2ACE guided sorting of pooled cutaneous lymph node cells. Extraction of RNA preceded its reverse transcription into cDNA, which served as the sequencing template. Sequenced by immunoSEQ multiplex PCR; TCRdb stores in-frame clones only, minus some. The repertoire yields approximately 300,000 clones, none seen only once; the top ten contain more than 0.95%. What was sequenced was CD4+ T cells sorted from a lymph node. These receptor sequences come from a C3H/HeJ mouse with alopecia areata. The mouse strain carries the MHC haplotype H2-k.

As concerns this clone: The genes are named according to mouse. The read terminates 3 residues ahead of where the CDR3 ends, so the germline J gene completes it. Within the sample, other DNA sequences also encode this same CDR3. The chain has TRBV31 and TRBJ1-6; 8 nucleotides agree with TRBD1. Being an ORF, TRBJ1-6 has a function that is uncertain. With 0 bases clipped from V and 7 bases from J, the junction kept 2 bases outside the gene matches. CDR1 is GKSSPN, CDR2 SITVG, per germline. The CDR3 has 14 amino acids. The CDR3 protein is CAWSLTGGNSPLYF. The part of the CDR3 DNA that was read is TGTGCCTGGAGTCTAACAGGGGGGAATTCGCCC.

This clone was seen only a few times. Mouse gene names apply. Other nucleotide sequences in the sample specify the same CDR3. The CDR3 sequence: CASSTGGANTGQLYF. The part of the CDR3 DNA that was read is TGTGCTAGCAGTACAGGGGGCGCGAACACCGGG. The V and J genes are TRBV17 and TRBJ2-2, with 8 bases aligning to TRBD1. The CDR3 extends 4 residues past the end of the read, so its final part is completed from the germline J gene. The J segment lost 2 bases and the V segment lost 4 bases, leaving 3 bases of the junction unmatched. This CDR3 contains 15 residues. CDR1 is MNHDT, CDR2 YYDKIL, per germline. Supplemented by reference TRBV17 and TRBJ2-2, the full variable domain reads DTTVKQNPRYKLARVGKPVNLICSQTMNHDTMYWYQKKPNQAPKLLLFYYDKILNREADTFEKFQSSRPNNSFCSLYIGSAGLEYSAMYLCASSTGGANTGQLYFGEGSKLTVL.

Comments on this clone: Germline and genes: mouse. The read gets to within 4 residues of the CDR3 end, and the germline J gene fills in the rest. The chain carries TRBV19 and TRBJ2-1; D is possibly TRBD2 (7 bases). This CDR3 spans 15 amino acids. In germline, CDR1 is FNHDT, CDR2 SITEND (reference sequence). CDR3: CASSIEGGVRAEQFF. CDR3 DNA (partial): TGTGCCAGCAGTATAGAGGGGGGCGTCCGGGCT.

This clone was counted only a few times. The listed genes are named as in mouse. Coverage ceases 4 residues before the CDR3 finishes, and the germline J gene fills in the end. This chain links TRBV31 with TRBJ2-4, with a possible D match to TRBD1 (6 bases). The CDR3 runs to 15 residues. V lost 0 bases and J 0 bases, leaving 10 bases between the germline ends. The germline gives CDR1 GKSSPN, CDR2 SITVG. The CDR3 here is CAWSLAGASQNTLYF. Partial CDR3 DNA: TGTGCCTGGAGTCTAGCAGGGGCTAGTCAAAAC.

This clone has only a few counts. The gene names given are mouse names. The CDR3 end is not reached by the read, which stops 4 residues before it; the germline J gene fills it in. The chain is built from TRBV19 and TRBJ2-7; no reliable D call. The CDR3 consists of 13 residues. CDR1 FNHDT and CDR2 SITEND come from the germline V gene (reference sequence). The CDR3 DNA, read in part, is TGTGCCAGCAGCCCCACGACAAAATAT. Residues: CASSPTTKY. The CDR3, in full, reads CASSPTTKYEQYF. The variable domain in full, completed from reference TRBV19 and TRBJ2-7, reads GGIITQTPKFLIGQEGQKLTLKCQQNFNHDTMYWYRQDSGKGLRLIYYSITENDLQKGDLSEGYDASREKKSSFSLTVTSAQKNEMAVFLCASSPTTKYEQYFGPGTRLTVL.

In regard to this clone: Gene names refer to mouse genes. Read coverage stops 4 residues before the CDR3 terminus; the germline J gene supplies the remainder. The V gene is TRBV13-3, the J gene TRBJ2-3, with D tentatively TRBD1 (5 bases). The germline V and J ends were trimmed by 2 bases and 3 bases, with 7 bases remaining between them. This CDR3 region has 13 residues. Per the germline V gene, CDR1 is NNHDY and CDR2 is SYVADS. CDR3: CASSEYRAETLYF. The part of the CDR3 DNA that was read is TGTGCCAGCAGTGAGTACAGGGCAGAA.

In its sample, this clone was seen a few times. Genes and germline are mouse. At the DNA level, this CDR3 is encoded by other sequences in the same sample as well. Here the CDR3 reads CTCSAGQNQDTQYF. The CDR3 DNA, read in part, is TGCACCTGCAGTGCAGGACAGAACCAAGAC. V is TRBV1 and J is TRBJ2-5; TRBD1 might be the D (5 bases). The sequence runs out 4 residues before the end of the CDR3; the remainder is reconstructed from the germline J gene. V was cut by 1 base and J by 0 bases, with 5 bases left in between. Germline V gives CDR1 NSQYPW, CDR2 LRSPGD (reference sequence). This CDR3 is 14 amino acids long.

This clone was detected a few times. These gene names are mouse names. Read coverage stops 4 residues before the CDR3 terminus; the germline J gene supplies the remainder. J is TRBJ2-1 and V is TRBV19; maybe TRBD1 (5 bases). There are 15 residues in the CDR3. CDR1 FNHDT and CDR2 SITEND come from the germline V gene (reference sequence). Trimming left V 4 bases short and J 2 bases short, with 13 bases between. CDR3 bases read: TGTGCCAGCAGTCCCCGTAGGGGAGACTATGCT. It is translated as CASSPRRGDYA. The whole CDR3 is CASSPRRGDYAEQFF.

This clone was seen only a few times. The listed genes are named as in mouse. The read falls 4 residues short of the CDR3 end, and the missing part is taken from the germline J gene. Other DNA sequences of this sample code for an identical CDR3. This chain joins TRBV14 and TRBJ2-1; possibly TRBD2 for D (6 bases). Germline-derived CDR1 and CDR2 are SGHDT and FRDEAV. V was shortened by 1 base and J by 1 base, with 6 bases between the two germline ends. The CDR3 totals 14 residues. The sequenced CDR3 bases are TGTGCCAGCAGTTTCGGGGGGAACTATGCT. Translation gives CASSFGGNYA. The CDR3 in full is CASSFGGNYAEQFF.

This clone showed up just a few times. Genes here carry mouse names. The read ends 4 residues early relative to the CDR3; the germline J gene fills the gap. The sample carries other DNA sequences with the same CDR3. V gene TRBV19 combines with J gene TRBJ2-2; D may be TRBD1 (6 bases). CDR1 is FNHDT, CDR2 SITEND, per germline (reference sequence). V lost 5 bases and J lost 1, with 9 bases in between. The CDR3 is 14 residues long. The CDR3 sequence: CASRRTENTGQLYF. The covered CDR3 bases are TGTGCCAGCAGAAGGACAGAAAACACCGGG.

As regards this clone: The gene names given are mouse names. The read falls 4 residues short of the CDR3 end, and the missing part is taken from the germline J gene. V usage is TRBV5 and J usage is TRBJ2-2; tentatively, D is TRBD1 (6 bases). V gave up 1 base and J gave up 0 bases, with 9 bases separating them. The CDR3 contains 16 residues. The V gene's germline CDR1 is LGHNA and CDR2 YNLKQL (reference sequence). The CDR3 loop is CASSQAGQTNTGQLYF. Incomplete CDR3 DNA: TGTGCCAGCAGCCAAGCGGGACAAACAAACACCGGG.

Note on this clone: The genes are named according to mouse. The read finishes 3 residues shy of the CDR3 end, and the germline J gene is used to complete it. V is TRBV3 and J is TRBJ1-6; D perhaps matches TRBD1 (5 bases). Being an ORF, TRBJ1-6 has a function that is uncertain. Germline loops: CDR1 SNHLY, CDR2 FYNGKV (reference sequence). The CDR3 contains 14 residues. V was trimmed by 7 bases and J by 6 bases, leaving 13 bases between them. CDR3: CASNPRQRNSPLYF. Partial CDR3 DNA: TGTGCCAGCAACCCCCGACAGCGTAATTCGCCC.